This TCR beta chain originates from a study of shared clonotypes between healthy human individuals. Study summary: Ranging from 18 to 49 in age, donors were a couple of women and three men. Broader study findings: Clonotype sharing levels among donors were expected to vary with sequencing depth. Despite large depth, rarefaction showed incomplete sorted-subset sequencing.

Study processing details: Junction-only sequences without quality scores were provided by ImmunoSEQ, so filtering was different. Assay: immunoSEQ multiplex PCR; the TCRdb copy retains only in-frame clones and omits some. The D gene and trimming were derived from the DNA, and the V and J assignments and clone size from that table. The table lists some 1,100,000 clones, about 84% of them singletons, with under 0.65% in the top ten. The CDR3 is 15 amino acids. Germline CDR1 reads LGHNA; CDR2 reads YNFKEQ. The V and J ends lost 0 bases and 0 bases respectively, with 8 bases between them. In the case of this clone: As yet, its antigen is unknown.

Input material: memory CD4+ T cells from PBMCs. Subset in this sample: CD45RA-negative fraction. The chain links TRBV4-2 to TRBJ1-2, with no clear D. The TCR comes from a man aged 18 to 30 in good health. Some clones in this sample may be carry-over from other donors' samples. Here the CDR3 reads CASSQEAGANYGYTF. The DNA for the CDR3 is TGTGCCAGCAGCCAAGAGGCTGGAGCTAACTATGGCTACACCTTC.